This T cell receptor (beta chain) was documented in a study of identifying expanded T cells in peripheral blood. Study results and limitations: Clone count variance between roughly 2-week samples rose with total template count.

The CDR3 extends over 12 amino acids. V lost 8 bases and J 8 bases, leaving 13 bases between the germline ends. Per the germline V gene, CDR1 is LNHDA and CDR2 is SQIVND (reference sequence). A word on this clone: What it recognizes is unknown.

Libraries were prepared by immunoSEQ multiplex PCR; TCRdb keeps only in-frame clonotypes and omits some of them. The sample holds 90,000 to 100,000 clones, approximately 91% seen once. V usage is TRBV19 and J usage is TRBJ2-1, with D perhaps TRBD2 (6 bases). What was sequenced was blood. This TCR was recovered from a person aged 18 to 70 in good health. The CDR3 sequence: CASGGRRDEQFF. DNA for the CDR3: TGTGCCAGTGGTGGGAGGAGAGATGAGCAGTTCTTC.